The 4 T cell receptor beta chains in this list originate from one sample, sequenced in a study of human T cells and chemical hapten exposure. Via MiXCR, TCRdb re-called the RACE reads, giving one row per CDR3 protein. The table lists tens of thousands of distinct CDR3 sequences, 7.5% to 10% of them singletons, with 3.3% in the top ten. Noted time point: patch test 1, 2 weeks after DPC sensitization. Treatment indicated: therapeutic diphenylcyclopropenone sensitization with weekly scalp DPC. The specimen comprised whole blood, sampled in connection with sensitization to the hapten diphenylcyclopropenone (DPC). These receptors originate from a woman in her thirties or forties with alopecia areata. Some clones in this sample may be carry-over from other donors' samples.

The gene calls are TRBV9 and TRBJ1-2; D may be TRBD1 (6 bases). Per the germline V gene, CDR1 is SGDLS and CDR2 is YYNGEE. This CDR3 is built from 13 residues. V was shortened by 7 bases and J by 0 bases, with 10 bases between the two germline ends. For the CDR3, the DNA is TGTGCCAGCCAGGGGCTAGCTAACTATGGCTACACCTTC. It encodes CASQGLANYGYTF.

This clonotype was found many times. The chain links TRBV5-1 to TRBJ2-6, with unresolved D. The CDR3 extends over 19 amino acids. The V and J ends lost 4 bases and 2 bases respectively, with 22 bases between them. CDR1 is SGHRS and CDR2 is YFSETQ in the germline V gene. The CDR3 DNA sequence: TGCGCCAGCAGCCCCGGGTCCCACGGGTATATTACTGGGGCCAACGTCCTGACTTTC. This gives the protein CASSPGSHGYITGANVLTF.

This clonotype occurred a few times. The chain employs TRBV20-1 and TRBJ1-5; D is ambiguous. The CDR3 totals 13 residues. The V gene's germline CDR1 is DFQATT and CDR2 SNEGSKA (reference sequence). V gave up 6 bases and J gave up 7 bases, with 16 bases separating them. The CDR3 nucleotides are TGCAGTGCCAGTCTAGGGTTGGGCCAGCCCCAGCATTTT. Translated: CSASLGLGQPQHF.

CDR3 nucleotides: TGTGCCAGCAGCCTTTGGGACTCCAGCACAGATACGCAGTATTTT. Translated: CASSLWDSSTDTQYF. This chain uses TRBV3-1 with TRBJ2-3; a possible D gene is TRBD2 (6 bases). Trimming left V 4 bases short and J 0 bases short, with 11 bases between. The CDR3 totals 15 residues. The germline V gene has CDR1 LGHDT and CDR2 YNNKEL (reference sequence).